This entry is about one T cell receptor (beta chain). Its antigen is as yet unknown. PCR amplification relied on 60 Vbeta primers (plus 13 Jbeta primers). The repertoire was sequenced with immunoSEQ multiplex PCR; TCRdb's copy has only in-frame clones and lacks some. Counted here are more than 130,000 clones, 80% occurring once; the ten biggest clones make up approximately 5.1%. Germline trimming cut 2 bases from V and 4 bases from J; bases unmatched to any gene: 3. Germline CDR1 reads SGHDT; CDR2 reads YYEEEE. The CDR3 has 14 residues. These data belong to a study of cytomegalovirus exposure and HLA in healthy donors. General study findings and limits: A later analysis linked about 17,000 TCR beta sequences to HLA alleles at 0.05 false discovery rate. TCR beta sequences reportedly predicted most subjects' HLA-A and HLA-B alleles accurately. It is likely that the observed cluster of highly shared sequence variants was a sequencing artifact. A later analysis revealed that TCR association rates differed between HLA loci, peaking at DRB1 and bottoming out at HLA-C.

The chain joins TRBV5-6 to TRBJ1-2; 9 bases line up with TRBD1. Sequenced sample: PBMCs. This receptor was taken from a male donor in good health and CMV-seronegative. The CDR3 nucleotides are TGTGCCAGCAGCTTACGGGACAGGGTCTATGGCTACACCTTC. Protein product: CASSLRDRVYGYTF.